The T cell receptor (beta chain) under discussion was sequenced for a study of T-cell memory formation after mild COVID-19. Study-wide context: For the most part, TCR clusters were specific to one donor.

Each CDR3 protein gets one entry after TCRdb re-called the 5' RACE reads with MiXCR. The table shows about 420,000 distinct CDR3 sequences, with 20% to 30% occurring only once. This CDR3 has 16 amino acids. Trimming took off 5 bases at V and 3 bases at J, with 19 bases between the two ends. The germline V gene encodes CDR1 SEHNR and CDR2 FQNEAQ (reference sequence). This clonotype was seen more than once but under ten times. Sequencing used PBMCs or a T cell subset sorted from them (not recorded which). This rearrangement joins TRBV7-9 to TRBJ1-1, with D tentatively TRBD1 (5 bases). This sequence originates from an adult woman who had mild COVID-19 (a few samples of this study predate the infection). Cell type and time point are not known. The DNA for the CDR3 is TGTGCCAGCAGCCGCCGTTGGGGGGGAACGGACACTGAAGCTTTCTTT. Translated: CASSRRWGGTDTEAFF. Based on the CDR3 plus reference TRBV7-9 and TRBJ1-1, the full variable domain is DTGVSQNPRHKITKRGQNVTFRCDPISEHNRLYWYRQTLGQGPEFLTYFQNEAQLEKSRLLSDRFSAERPKGSFSTLEIQRTEQGDSAMYLCASSRRWGGTDTEAFFGQGTRLTVV.